One sample yielded the 27 T cell receptor beta chains listed below, sequenced in a study of human T cells and chemical hapten exposure. Documented time point: patch test 2, 6 weeks after DPC sensitization. Treatment specified: therapeutic diphenylcyclopropenone sensitization with weekly scalp DPC. TCRdb re-derived calls from the RACE reads in MiXCR, one entry per CDR3 protein. This sample yields around 69,000 distinct CDR3 sequences, of which 6.5% to 10% are seen a single time; around 3.6% belongs to the top ten. The sequencing used whole blood, collected in connection with sensitization to the hapten diphenylcyclopropenone (DPC). These TCRs come from a woman in her forties or fifties with alopecia areata. Some clones in this sample may be carry-over from other donors' samples.

This clonotype was seen only a few times. This rearrangement joins TRBV2 to TRBJ1-5; 8 nucleotides agree with TRBD1. J was trimmed by 6 bases and V by 8 bases; bases with no gene match: 6. Germline assignment: CDR1 SNHLY and CDR2 FYNNEI. The CDR3 length is 13 residues. For the CDR3, the DNA is TGTGCCAGCGATCAGGGGGCTGGTCAGCCCCAGCATTTT. Translating gives CASDQGAGQPQHF. Drawing the rest from reference TRBV2 and TRBJ1-5, the complete variable domain is EPEVTQTPSHQVTQMGQEVILRCVPISNHLYFYWYRQILGQKVEFLVSFYNNEISEKSEIFDDQFSVERPDGSNFTLKIRSTKLEDSAMYFCASDQGAGQPQHFGDGTRLSIL.

This chain links TRBV6-1 with TRBJ1-1; D gene unclear. Germline CDR1 MNHNS, CDR2 SASEGT. Deletions cut 2 bases from V and 0 bases from J, with 7 bases between. The CDR3 contains 14 residues. CDR3 bases: TGTGCCAGCAGTGAAAATGGGCTGAACACTGAAGCTTTCTTT. Amino acid sequence: CASSENGLNTEAFF.

The gene calls are TRBV4-3 and TRBJ2-3; D is undetermined. The CDR3 covers 13 residues. Between the trimmed V and J ends, which lost 4 bases and 5 bases, there was a span of 10 bases. From germline, CDR1 is LGHNA and CDR2 YSLEER. The CDR3, as DNA: TGCGCCAGCAGCCCTTACCCGGGAGATACGCAGTATTTT. Its protein product is CASSPYPGDTQYF.

V and J are TRBV6-6 and TRBJ1-2; D call uncertain. Trimming cost V 8 bases and J 3 bases, with 7 bases left between them. The CDR3 runs to 11 residues. Germline values: CDR1 MNHNY, CDR2 SVGAGI (reference sequence). The CDR3: CASGFHYGYTF. In nucleotides, the CDR3 is TGTGCCAGCGGGTTTCACTATGGCTACACCTTC.

In its sample, this clonotype was seen many times. The V and J genes are TRBV4-2 and TRBJ1-4; 8 bases align to TRBD1. CDR1 is LGHNA and CDR2 is YNFKEQ in the germline V gene. The junction had 6 bases not matched to a gene; V was cut back by 6 bases and J by 6 bases. The CDR3 has 14 amino acids. The CDR3 region is CASSQGARDEKLFF. CDR3 nucleotides: TGTGCCAGCAGTCAGGGGGCGCGAGATGAAAAACTGTTTTTT.

The table lists this clonotype with a few counts. The rearrangement joins TRBV7-2 to TRBJ1-5; D is undetermined. The CDR3 sequence is 15 residues long. From germline, CDR1 is SGHTA and CDR2 FQGNSA. V was clipped by 5 bases and J by 0 bases, with 11 bases between them. The CDR3 protein is CASSLDGHSNQPQHF. The CDR3, as DNA: TGTGCCAGCAGCCTGGACGGCCATAGCAATCAGCCCCAGCATTTT.

This clonotype appeared a few times. The gene calls are TRBV4-1 and TRBJ2-7, with 8 bases fitting TRBD2. Germline V CDR1 and CDR2: MGHRA, YSYEKL. This CDR3 contains 15 residues. The trim removed 0 bases at V and 4 bases at J, leaving 5 bases unmatched. For the CDR3, the DNA is TGCGCCAGCAGCCAAGATTACGGGGGGGGGTACGAGCAGTACTTC. This encodes CASSQDYGGGYEQYF.

The chain employs TRBV6-5 and TRBJ2-1; the D gene is possibly TRBD2 (5 bases). This CDR3 region has 13 residues. Germline lookup yields CDR1 MNHEY and CDR2 SVGAGI. Trimming removed 2 bases from V and 7 bases from J, with 9 bases in between. Here the CDR3 DNA reads TGTGCCAGCAGTTACGGTACGGGAAATGAGCAGTTCTTC. This encodes CASSYGTGNEQFF.

The genes are TRBV7-8 and TRBJ1-5; D gene unclear. Per the germline V gene, CDR1 is SGHVS and CDR2 is FQNEAQ. The CDR3 runs to 17 residues. V lost 5 bases to trimming and J lost 0 bases, with 17 bases between them. In nucleotides, the CDR3 is TGTGCCAGCAGCGAAGCCCCCCGAGGACCTAGCAATCAGCCCCAGCATTTT. Protein sequence: CASSEAPRGPSNQPQHF.

V and J are TRBV12-3 or TRBV12-4 and TRBJ1-5, with no clear D. V gave up 5 bases and J gave up 4 bases, with 6 bases separating them. The CDR3 consists of 12 residues. Here the CDR3 reads CASSPSNQPQHF. Written as DNA, the CDR3 is TGTGCCAGCAGTCCGTCGAATCAGCCCCAGCATTTT.

Ten or more counts support this clonotype. The rearrangement joins TRBV5-4 to TRBJ1-1, with no clear D. This CDR3 comprises 14 residues. V gave up 1 base and J gave up 7 bases, with 14 bases separating them. Germline CDR1 is SGHNT and CDR2 is YYREEE (reference sequence). DNA of the CDR3: TGTGCCAGCAGCTTGCACGGTGGACGGTATGAAGCTTTCTTT. It encodes CASSLHGGRYEAFF. The full variable domain, rest sourced from reference TRBV5-4 and TRBJ1-1, is ETGVTQSPTHLIKTRGQQVTLRCSSQSGHNTVSWYQQALGQGPQFIFQYYREEENGRGNFPPRFSGLQFPNYSSELNVNALELDDSALYLCASSLHGGRYEAFFGQGTRLTVV.

The chain recombines TRBV28 with TRBJ2-7; 11 nucleotides align to TRBD1. The CDR3 has 14 residues. Trimming removed 4 bases from V and 7 bases from J; junction bases left unmatched: 6. Germline V gene sequence: CDR1 MDHEN, CDR2 SYDVKM. The CDR3 reads CASSWGQGVGEQYF. In nucleotides, the CDR3 is TGTGCCAGCAGTTGGGGACAGGGGGTCGGGGAGCAGTACTTC. Complete variable domain (other parts from reference TRBV28 and TRBJ2-7): DVKVTQSSRYLVKRTGEKVFLECVQDMDHENMFWYRQDPGLGLRLIYFSYDVKMKEKGDIPEGYSVSREKKERFSLILESASTNQTSMYLCASSWGQGVGEQYFGPGTRLTVT.

This clonotype was seen ten or more times. J is TRBJ1-1 and V is TRBV5-4; D is perhaps TRBD1 (5 bases). V was trimmed by 4 bases and J by 5 bases, leaving 15 bases between them. Germline values: CDR1 SGHNT, CDR2 YYREEE (reference sequence). The CDR3 has 14 residues. CDR3 in amino acids: CASSPAQGGTEAFF. CDR3 DNA sequence: TGTGCCAGCAGCCCCGCCCAGGGCGGGACTGAAGCTTTCTTT.

This clonotype came up a few times. J is TRBJ2-7 and V is TRBV20-1, with 8 bases matching TRBD2. The CDR3 sequence is 15 residues long. The germline V gene has CDR1 DFQATT and CDR2 SNEGSKA (reference sequence). Germline trimming cut 4 bases from V and 4 bases from J; bases unmatched to any gene: 12. The CDR3 loop is CSAIPETSDLYEQYF. The CDR3 nucleotides read TGCAGTGCTATCCCCGAGACTAGCGACCTATACGAGCAGTACTTC.

The V and J genes are TRBV6-5 and TRBJ1-1; no clear D. CDR1 and CDR2 from the germline V gene are MNHEY and SVGAGI. This CDR3 contains 11 residues. V lost 0 bases, J lost 11 bases, and 7 bases lay in between. CDR3 residues: CASSYSQSAFF. The DNA for the CDR3 is TGTGCCAGCAGTTACTCGCAGTCGGCTTTCTTT.

V is TRBV12-3 or TRBV12-4 and J is TRBJ1-5; 10 bases fit TRBD1. The ends lost 6 bases at V and 5 bases at J; junction bases unmatched: 7. The CDR3 runs 15 residues. The CDR3 DNA follows: TGTGCCAGCAGCCCTGAGACAGGGGGCGATCAGCCCCAGCATTTT. Translation: CASSPETGGDQPQHF.

This clonotype was detected many times. The J gene is TRBJ2-7, the V gene TRBV7-2; 12 bases map to TRBD2. V lost 4 bases, J lost 3 bases, and 4 bases stayed unmatched. Germline V gene lookup returns CDR1 SGHTA and CDR2 FQGNSA. The CDR3 extends over 15 amino acids. In DNA form, the CDR3 reads TGTGCCAGCAGCTCCCTAGCGGGAGGGATCTACGAGCAGTACTTC. Its protein is CASSSLAGGIYEQYF.

Many counts were recorded for this clonotype. The J gene is TRBJ1-6, the V gene TRBV29-1, with 9 bases identical to TRBD1. The germline CDR1 and CDR2 sequences are SQVTM and ANQGSEA. With V trimmed by 6 bases and J by 5 bases, 5 bases remained unmatched. CDR3 length: 14 amino acids. The CDR3 region is CSVGGDRDNSPLHF. The CDR3 region has the DNA TGCAGCGTCGGTGGGGACAGGGATAATTCACCCCTCCACTTT.

V and J are TRBV5-4 and TRBJ2-3; tentative D call: TRBD2 (5 bases). V lost 1 base to trimming and J lost 7 bases, with 10 bases between them. Germline CDR1 SGHNT, CDR2 YYREEE (reference sequence). The CDR3 length is 13 residues. For the CDR3, the DNA is TGTGCCAGCAGCTTGTCTAGCAAATATACGCAGTATTTT. Protein: CASSLSSKYTQYF. Full variable domain (outside the CDR3, taken from reference TRBV5-4 and TRBJ2-3): ETGVTQSPTHLIKTRGQQVTLRCSSQSGHNTVSWYQQALGQGPQFIFQYYREEENGRGNFPPRFSGLQFPNYSSELNVNALELDDSALYLCASSLSSKYTQYFGPGTRLTVL.

The CDR3 DNA sequence: TGCAGCGTTGCCAGCCCCAGCACAGATACGCAGTATTTT. Encoded protein: CSVASPSTDTQYF. This sequence joins TRBV29-1 and TRBJ2-3; D is undetermined. V was cut by 4 bases and J by 0 bases, with 8 bases left in between. The CDR3 contains 13 residues. Germline values: CDR1 SQVTM, CDR2 ANQGSEA.

This clonotype was observed a handful of times. The chain has TRBV29-1 and TRBJ1-1, with TRBD1 matching 9 bases. Germline values: CDR1 SQVTM, CDR2 ANQGSEA. The CDR3 has 13 residues. Germline trimming cut 8 bases from V and 4 bases from J; bases unmatched to any gene: 8. The chain's CDR3 is CSILTGGSTEAFF. CDR3 DNA sequence: TGCAGCATTTTGACAGGGGGTAGCACTGAAGCTTTCTTT. Full variable domain (remainder filled in from reference TRBV29-1 and TRBJ1-1): SAVISQKPSRDICQRGTSLTIQCQVDSQVTMMFWYRQQPGQSLTLIATANQGSEATYESGFVIDKFPISRPNLTFSTLTVSNMSPEDSSIYLCSILTGGSTEAFFGQGTRLTVV.

This clonotype was seen repeatedly, ten times or more. The gene calls are TRBV6-5 and TRBJ2-5; 10 bases are a match to TRBD1. The ends lost 5 bases at V and 4 bases at J; junction bases unmatched: 10. CDR1 MNHEY and CDR2 SVGAGI come from the germline V gene. The CDR3 covers 16 residues. As DNA, the CDR3 is TGTGCCAGCAGTAAGATAAGGACAGGGGGGATAGAGACCCAGTACTTC. Amino acids: CASSKIRTGGIETQYF.

There are a few counts of this clonotype. This chain links TRBV12-3 or TRBV12-4 with TRBJ2-3, with D tentatively TRBD1 or TRBD2 (5 bases each). V was pared by 2 bases and J by 2 bases, with 8 bases between. This CDR3 spans 14 amino acids. The CDR3 DNA follows: TGTGCCAGCAGTTTAAGTGGGACCACAGATACGCAGTATTTT. Translating gives CASSLSGTTDTQYF.

This clonotype was observed a few times. The V gene is TRBV7-9, the J gene TRBJ2-1; no clear D gene. The CDR3 has 12 amino acids. Germline CDR1 SEHNR, CDR2 FQNEAQ (reference sequence). Trimming removed 1 base at V and 7 bases at J, with 5 bases between. CDR3 in DNA: TGTGCCAGCAGCTTAGGGTCGAATGAGCAGTTCTTC. Protein: CASSLGSNEQFF. Complete variable domain (other parts from reference TRBV7-9 and TRBJ2-1): DTGVSQNPRHKITKRGQNVTFRCDPISEHNRLYWYRQTLGQGPEFLTYFQNEAQLEKSRLLSDRFSAERPKGSFSTLEIQRTEQGDSAMYLCASSLGSNEQFFGPGTRLTVL.

In its sample, this clonotype was seen a few times. The chain recombines TRBV19 with TRBJ2-3; D remains unclear. Trimming cost V 5 bases and J 4 bases, with 16 bases left between them. Looked up from germline, CDR1 is LNHDA and CDR2 is SQIVND (reference sequence). The CDR3 extends over 15 amino acids. CDR3 DNA: TGTGCCAGTAGTCCCGGCCTAGACTTGGCAGATACGCAGTATTTT. Residues: CASSPGLDLADTQYF.

The chain is built from TRBV19 and TRBJ1-1; D remains unclear. The ends were cut back, 3 bases at V and 5 bases at J, with 10 bases in the middle. Per the germline V gene, CDR1 is LNHDA and CDR2 is SQIVND (reference sequence). The CDR3 is 13 residues long. Here the CDR3 DNA reads TGTGCCAGTAGTATCCGGTGGGAGACTGAAGCTTTCTTT. Protein product: CASSIRWETEAFF.

This clonotype was recorded a few times. The gene calls are TRBV7-2 and TRBJ1-1; possible D gene TRBD1, 5 bases. Trimming left V 5 bases short and J 4 bases short, with 14 bases between. Looked up from germline, CDR1 is SGHTA and CDR2 is FQGNSA. The CDR3 totals 14 residues. CDR3 amino acids: CASSPLGGGTEAFF. DNA for the CDR3: TGTGCCAGCAGCCCCCTTGGGGGAGGCACTGAAGCTTTCTTT.